The T cell receptor beta chain under discussion was sequenced for a study of blood T cell repertoires in COVID-19. Turning to the study itself: Samples representing acute and convalescent COVID-19 were sourced from the United States, Italy and Spain. In each case, the material was cDNA or gDNA derived from T cells, B-cell-depleted T cells, or PBMCs.

In the source study's methods: Scientists estimated how many nucleated cells there were by amplifying reference gene primers. Sequencing used immunoSEQ multiplex PCR; TCRdb keeps in-frame clones, though not all of them. V and J calls plus clone size are reproduced from that table; the DNA served to infer D and trimming. Seen here are 260,000 or so clones, around four fifths observed once, and the top ten hold about 5.7%. Germline assignment: CDR1 SGHTS and CDR2 YDEGEE. The CDR3 consists of 14 residues. The V gene lost 4 bases and the J gene lost 0 bases, with 8 bases spanning the gap. This clone was detected once.

This chain joins TRBV5-8 and TRBJ1-3; unclear D gene. The sequenced sample consisted of peripheral blood. This sequence was found in a man aged 80 or over with acute or convalescent COVID-19. DNA of the CDR3: TGTGCCAGCAGCGCATCCTACTCTGGAAACACCATATATTTT. Translated, it gives CASSASYSGNTIYF. Using reference TRBV5-8 and TRBJ1-3 for the parts outside the CDR3, the full variable domain is EAGVTQSPTHLIKTRGQQATLRCSPISGHTSVYWYQQALGLGLQFLLWYDEGEERNRGNFPPRFSGRQFPNYSSELNVNALELEDSALYLCASSASYSGNTIYFGEGSWLTVV.